This entry is about one T cell receptor beta chain. No antigen is known for it. Per-nucleotide qualities are absent, and no much larger clonotype sits a single base away. The sample belongs to a study of technical replicates of blood from a handful of donors (dated by TCRdb to 2016 to 2017). Library creation used the immunoSEQ multiplex PCR assay. TCRdb retrieved this table from immuneACCESS and kept in-frame rearrangements only. Not all clones are present; in checked studies, unresolved V genes account for under half, and no reason is known for the remainder. The sample records about 70,000 clones, approximately 94% of which are singletons. Approximately 0.4% of the sample comes from the top ten. Based on the germline V gene, the CDR1 and CDR2 sequences are MDHEN and SYDVKM. V ends up 6 bases short and J 2 bases short, with an unmatched junction base count of 8. The CDR3 sequence holds 16 residues, the cysteine and phenylalanine included. Just CDR3 DNA is preserved here, 48 bases in frame from base 1.

The specimen was T cells isolated from PBMCs. The chain is made from TRBV28 and TRBJ1-5, with 9 bases in between that match TRBD1. The sequence was obtained from a human donor in good health. The nucleotide sequence reads TGTGCCAGCAGCGCCCACAGGGGGCAGGGCAATCAGCCCCAGCATTTT. This yields the protein CASSAHRGQGNQPQHF.